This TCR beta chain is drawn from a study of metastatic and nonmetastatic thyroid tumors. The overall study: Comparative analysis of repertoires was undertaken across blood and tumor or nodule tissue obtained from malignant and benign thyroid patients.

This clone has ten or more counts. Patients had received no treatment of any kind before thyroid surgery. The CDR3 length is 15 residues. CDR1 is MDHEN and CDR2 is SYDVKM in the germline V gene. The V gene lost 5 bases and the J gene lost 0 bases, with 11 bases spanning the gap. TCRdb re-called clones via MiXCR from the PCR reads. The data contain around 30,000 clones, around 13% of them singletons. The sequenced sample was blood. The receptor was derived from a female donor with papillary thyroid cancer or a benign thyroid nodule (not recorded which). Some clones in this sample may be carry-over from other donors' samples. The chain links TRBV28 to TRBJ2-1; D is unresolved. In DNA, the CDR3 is TGTGCCAGCAGTAGTGACCCCCGCTCCTACAATGAGCAGTTCTTC. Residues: CASSSDPRSYNEQFF.